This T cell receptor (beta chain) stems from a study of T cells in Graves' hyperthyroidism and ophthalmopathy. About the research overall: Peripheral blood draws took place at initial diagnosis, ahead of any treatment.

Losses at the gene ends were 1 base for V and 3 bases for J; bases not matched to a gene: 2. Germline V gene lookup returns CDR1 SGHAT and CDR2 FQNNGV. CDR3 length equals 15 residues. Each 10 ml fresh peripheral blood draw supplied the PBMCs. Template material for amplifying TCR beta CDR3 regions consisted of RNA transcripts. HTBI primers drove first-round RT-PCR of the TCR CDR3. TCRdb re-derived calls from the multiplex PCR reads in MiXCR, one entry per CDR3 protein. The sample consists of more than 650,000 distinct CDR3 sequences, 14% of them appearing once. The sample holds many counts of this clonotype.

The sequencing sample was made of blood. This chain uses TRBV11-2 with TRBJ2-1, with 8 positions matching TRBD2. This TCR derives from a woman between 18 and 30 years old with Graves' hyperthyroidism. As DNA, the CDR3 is TGTGCCAGCAGCTTAGCAGCGGGAGTCTACAATGAGCAGTTCTTC. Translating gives CASSLAAGVYNEQFF.